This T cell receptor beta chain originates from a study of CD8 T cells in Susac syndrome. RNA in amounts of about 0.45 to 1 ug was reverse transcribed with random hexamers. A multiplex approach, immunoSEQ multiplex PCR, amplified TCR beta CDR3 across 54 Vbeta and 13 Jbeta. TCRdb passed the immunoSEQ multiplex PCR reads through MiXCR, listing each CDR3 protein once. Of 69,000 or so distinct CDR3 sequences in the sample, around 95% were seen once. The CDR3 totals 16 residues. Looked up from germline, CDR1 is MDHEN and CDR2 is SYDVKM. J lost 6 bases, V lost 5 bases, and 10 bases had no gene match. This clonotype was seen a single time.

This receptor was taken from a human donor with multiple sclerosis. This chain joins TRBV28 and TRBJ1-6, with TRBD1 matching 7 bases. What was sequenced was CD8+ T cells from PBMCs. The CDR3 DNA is TGTGCCAGCAGTCCCCTGGGGACAGTGTTTAATTCACCCCTCCACTTT. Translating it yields CASSPLGTVFNSPLHF.